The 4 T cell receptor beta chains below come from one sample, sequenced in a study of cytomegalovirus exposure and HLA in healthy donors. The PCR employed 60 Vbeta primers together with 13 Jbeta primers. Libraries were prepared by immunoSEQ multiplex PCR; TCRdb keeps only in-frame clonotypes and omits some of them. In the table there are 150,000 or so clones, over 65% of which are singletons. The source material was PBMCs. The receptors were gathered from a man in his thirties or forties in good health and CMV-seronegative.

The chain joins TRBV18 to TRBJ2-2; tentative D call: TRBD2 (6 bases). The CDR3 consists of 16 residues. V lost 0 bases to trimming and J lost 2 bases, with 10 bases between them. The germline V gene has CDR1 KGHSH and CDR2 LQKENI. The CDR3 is CASSPPGRGNTGELFF. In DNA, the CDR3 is TGTGCCAGCTCACCACCTGGGCGGGGAAACACCGGGGAGCTGTTTTTT. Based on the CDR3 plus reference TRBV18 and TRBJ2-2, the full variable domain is NAGVMQNPRHLVRRRGQEARLRCSPMKGHSHVYWYRQLPEEGLKFMVYLQKENIIDESGMPKERFSAEFPKEGPSILRIQQVVRGDSAAYFCASSPPGRGNTGELFFGEGSRLTVL.

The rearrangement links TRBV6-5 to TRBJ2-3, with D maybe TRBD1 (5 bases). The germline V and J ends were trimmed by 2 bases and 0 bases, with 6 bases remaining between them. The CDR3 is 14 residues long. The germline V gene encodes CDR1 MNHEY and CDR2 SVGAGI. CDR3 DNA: TGTGCCAGCAGTTACAGGGGAAGCACAGATACGCAGTATTTT. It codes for CASSYRGSTDTQYF.

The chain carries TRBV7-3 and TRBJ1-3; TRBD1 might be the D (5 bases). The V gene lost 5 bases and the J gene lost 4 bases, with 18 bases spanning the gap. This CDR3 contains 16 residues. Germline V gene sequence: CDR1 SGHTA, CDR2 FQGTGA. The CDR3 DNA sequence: TGTGCCAGCAGCCCCGGGGGGGGAGGCTACGGAAACACCATATATTTT. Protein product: CASSPGGGGYGNTIYF.

The CDR3 is CASSDRAEAFF. CDR3 coding DNA: TGTGCCAGTAGTGACAGAGCAGAAGCTTTCTTT. The chain combines TRBV19 with TRBJ1-1; D may be TRBD1 (5 bases). Trimming pared 5 bases from V and 8 bases from J, leaving 9 bases between. Germline values: CDR1 LNHDA, CDR2 SQIVND (reference sequence). The CDR3 covers 11 residues.